A selection of T cell receptor beta chains follows, all from one sample in a study of OX40 agonist ivuxolimab in advanced cancers. Profiled with immunoSEQ multiplex PCR; TCRdb holds only in-frame clones, not every one. Here the sample spans 90,000 to 100,000 clones, 70% to 85% being singletons. Sequencing used CD4+ or CD8+ T cells sorted from blood, obtained in a trial of the OX40 agonist ivuxolimab. These receptor sequences come from an adult with an advanced solid tumor such as melanoma, head and neck, liver or kidney cancer. Each CDR3 is given with its conserved first and last residue. D genes are given only for firm matches. Size tells how often a clone was seen (once, few, many) or the class of an expanded clone, and some rows leave it out.

D gene | J gene | clone size | V gene | CDR3 length | CDR3 DNA | CDR3 protein
NA | TRBJ1-1 | NA | TRBV28 | 16 | TGTGCCAGCAGGCGGGGGGGGGTGAAAGGGAACACTGAAGCTTTCTTT | CASRRGGVKGNTEAFF
NA | TRBJ2-6 | NA | TRBV2 | 16 | TGTGCCAGCAGTGAACAGGGTGGCTCTGGGGCCAACGTCCTGACTTTC | CASSEQGGSGANVLTF
NA | TRBJ1-6 | NA | TRBV7-3 | 14 | TGTGCCAGCAGCTTACAGAACAGCTATTCACCCCTCCACTTT | CASSLQNSYSPLHF
TRBD2 | TRBJ2-1 | NA | TRBV7-2 | 18 | TGTGCCAGCAGCTTAGAAGGGACTAGCGGGAGATACTACAATGAGCAGTTCTTC | CASSLEGTSGRYYNEQFF
TRBD2 | TRBJ2-7 | NA | TRBV11-2 | 13 | TGTGCCAGCAGGCGACTAGCGGCCTACGAGCAGTACTTC | CASRRLAAYEQYF
TRBD1 | TRBJ1-1 | once | TRBV7-2 | 15 | TGTGCCAGCAGCTTCGCGGGACAGGGGAACACTGAAGCTTTCTTT | CASSFAGQGNTEAFF
NA | TRBJ1-1 | NA | TRBV6-1 | 14 | TGTGCCAGCAGCATAGGGACACAGAACACTGAAGCTTTCTTT | CASSIGTQNTEAFF
TRBD1 | TRBJ1-1 | NA | TRBV2 | 14 | TGTGCCAGCAGTCGGGACAGGCAGTCGGCGGGGGCTTTCTTT | CASSRDRQSAGAFF
NA | TRBJ1-5 | NA | TRBV6-6 | 15 | TGTGCCAGCAGTTACGGTCACGGGGTGGGTCAGCCCCAGCATTTT | CASSYGHGVGQPQHF
TRBD2 | TRBJ2-3 | NA | TRBV5-1 | 17 | TGCGCCAGCAGATACGTGATGGGGACTAGCGGCACAGATACGCAGTATTTT | CASRYVMGTSGTDTQYF
TRBD1 | TRBJ2-2 | NA | TRBV27 | 18 | TGTGCCAGCAGTGGACTACCGTACAGGGGGAAAAACACCGGGGAGCTGTTTTTT | CASSGLPYRGKNTGELFF
NA | TRBJ1-5 | NA | TRBV4-2 | 13 | TGTGCCAGCAGCCAAGGGGGGTATCAGCCCCAGCATTTT | CASSQGGYQPQHF
NA | TRBJ1-5 | NA | TRBV4-3 | 15 | TGCGCCAGCAGCCAAGATCCAGGGGGCAATCAGCCCCAGCATTTT | CASSQDPGGNQPQHF
NA | TRBJ1-5 | NA | TRBV6-5 | 14 | TGTGCCAGCAGTTATGGGCCCGGCAATCAGCCCCAGCATTTT | CASSYGPGNQPQHF
NA | TRBJ1-5 | medium-sized | TRBV6-6 | 12 | TGTGCCAGCAGTTACTCGAGGCAGCCCCAGCATTTT | CASSYSRQPQHF
NA | TRBJ1-6 | NA | TRBV28 | 14 | TGTGCCAGCAGTTTACTGGACAGTCGGTCACCCCTCCACTTT | CASSLLDSRSPLHF
NA | TRBJ2-3 | once | TRBV5-4 | 15 | TGTGCCAGCAGCTGGGGCGGGAAGAGCACAGATACGCAGTATTTT | CASSWGGKSTDTQYF
NA | TRBJ2-4 | NA | TRBV6-4 | 16 | TGTGCCAGCAGCGAAGATCTTTATGGAGTGACAAACATTCAGTACTTC | CASSEDLYGVTNIQYF
NA | TRBJ1-4 | NA | TRBV7-2 | 13 | TGTGCCAGCAGCTTACGGGCGAAAGAAAAACTGTTTTTT | CASSLRAKEKLFF
NA | TRBJ2-1 | NA | TRBV5-1 | 14 | TGCGCCACCAAACTAGTCCCTGGTAATAATGAGCAGTTCTTC | CATKLVPGNNEQFF
NA | TRBJ2-5 | NA | TRBV30 | 12 | TGTGCCTGGAAGGGGGGGGTGGGGACCCAGTACTTC | CAWKGGVGTQYF
TRBD2 | TRBJ2-1 | NA | TRBV4-1 | 17 | TGCGCCAGCAGCCGACCTCCCGGGACTAGCGGGAGAGATGAGCAGTTCTTC | CASSRPPGTSGRDEQFF
NA | TRBJ2-7 | NA | TRBV28 | 12 | TGTGCCAGCTCAGGCCAACACTACGAGCAGTACTTC | CASSGQHYEQYF
NA | TRBJ2-5 | NA | TRBV6-6 | 11 | TGTGCCAGCAGAGATAGAGGGACCCAGTACTTC | CASRDRGTQYF
TRBD1 | TRBJ2-6 | NA | TRBV2 | 19 | TGTGCCAGCAATCGGCCCAAGGACAGGCCCTCGGCTGGGGCCAACGTCCTGACTTTC | CASNRPKDRPSAGANVLTF
NA | TRBJ1-5 | NA | TRBV6-1 | 14 | TGTGCCAGCAGATTCGGGGGGTACAATCAGCCCCAGCATTTT | CASRFGGYNQPQHF
TRBD2 | TRBJ2-1 | few | TRBV5-6 | 16 | TGTGCCAGCAGCTACCTTAGCGGGAGAGCTGACAATGAGCAGTTCTTC | CASSYLSGRADNEQFF
TRBD1 | TRBJ2-5 | NA | TRBV5-4 | 16 | TGTGCCAGCAGCCCCTCCGGGACAGGGGGAGGGGAGACCCAGTACTTC | CASSPSGTGGGETQYF
NA | TRBJ2-2 | NA | TRBV7-9 | 15 | TGTGCCAGCAGCCCATTGTATCAAAACACCGGGGAGCTGTTTTTT | CASSPLYQNTGELFF
TRBD2 | TRBJ2-1 | NA | TRBV30 | 15 | TGTGCCTGGAGTTCCGGGACTAGCGGGAGGGCCGAGCAGTTCTTC | CAWSSGTSGRAEQFF
NA | TRBJ1-5 | NA | TRBV5-1 | 16 | TGCGCCAGCAGCGCCGGGGCCAGGGAGTGGAATCAGCCCCAGCATTTT | CASSAGAREWNQPQHF
NA | TRBJ1-1 | NA | TRBV9 | 14 | TGTGCCAGCAGCGTAACGCCGGAGGGGACTGAAGCTTTCTTT | CASSVTPEGTEAFF
NA | TRBJ2-3 | NA | TRBV5-1 | 13 | TGCGCCAGCAGCCCAGGGGAGGCAGATACGCAGTATTTT | CASSPGEADTQYF